This is a list of T cell receptor beta chains from one sample in a study of response to subunit inactivated influenza vaccine. TCRdb reprocessed the RT-PCR reads via MiXCR and lists one record per CDR3 protein. The top ten clones hold approximately 11% of a sample with around 850,000 distinct CDR3 sequences, under 20% of them seen once. The sample was PBMCs from blood, taken more than 4 days after vaccination. All receptors come from a man in his forties or fifties who received an inactivated influenza vaccine. Both conserved end residues are part of each CDR3.

cdr3_length | j_call | v_call | cdr3_aa
15 | TRBJ2-5 | TRBV4-3 | CASSQRSGKQETQYF
15 | TRBJ2-4 | TRBV7-2 | CASSLVAPPKNIQYF
14 | TRBJ2-1 | TRBV24-1 | CATSDSLAGFEQFF
12 | TRBJ2-1 | TRBV28 | CATGPSGSTPIF
13 | TRBJ1-2 | TRBV12-3/TRBV12-4 | CASSHRDTTGYTF
17 | TRBJ1-2 | TRBV12-3/TRBV12-4 | CASSRRPPQQGSYGYTF
15 | TRBJ2-5 | TRBV12-3/TRBV12-4 | CASRLGDTGGETQYF
14 | TRBJ1-5 | TRBV20-1 | CSAREVSSNQPQHF
16 | TRBJ2-7 | TRBV4-3 | CASSQDPGVQGYEQYF
13 | TRBJ2-2 | TRBV7-2 | CASSFVTTGELFF
13 | TRBJ2-1 | TRBV20-1 | CSASGLEANEQFF
12 | TRBJ2-1 | TRBV24-1 | CATRDTLGEQFF
16 | TRBJ1-5 | TRBV18 | CASSPTTGLGNQPQHF
14 | TRBJ2-5 | TRBV12-5 | CASGMGLAQETQYF
13 | TRBJ1-2 | TRBV25-1 | CASSEEQRYGYTF
11 | TRBJ2-3 | TRBV5-1 | CASSSIDTQYF
14 | TRBJ2-1 | TRBV3-1 | CASSVSGGTNEQFF
15 | TRBJ2-1 | TRBV20-1 | CSPTRWISGNNEQFF
13 | TRBJ1-2 | TRBV6-1 | CASRRTGQDGYTF
13 | TRBJ1-4 | TRBV9 | CASSAGTNEKLFF
14 | TRBJ2-1 | TRBV13 | CASSLARSYNEQFF
16 | TRBJ2-3 | TRBV7-2 | CASSPFSGSRADTQYF
17 | TRBJ2-2 | TRBV6-5 | CASSSGPGTENTGELFF
16 | TRBJ2-1 | TRBV2 | CASSESLSTSYNEQFF
13 | TRBJ1-6 | TRBV20-1 | CSASPGYNSPLHF
13 | TRBJ2-2 | TRBV10-1 | CASNPRNTGELFF
14 | TRBJ1-1 | TRBV25-1 | CASSAIQRDTEAFF
13 | TRBJ2-7 | TRBV10-2 | CASRDTRQSEQYF
16 | TRBJ2-5 | TRBV4-3 | CASSQESSGSQETQYF
13 | TRBJ1-2 | TRBV24-1 | CATSQSRGYGYTF
14 | TRBJ2-4 | TRBV20-1 | CSALGQGGSNIQYF
15 | TRBJ2-7 | TRBV9 | CASSRTSGSPLEQYF
13 | TRBJ2-7 | TRBV6-6 | CASYAGVLDEQYF
13 | TRBJ1-2 | TRBV6-1 | CASSWTGGQGYTF
13 | TRBJ2-7 | TRBV7-2 | CASSLAASREQYF
15 | TRBJ1-5 | TRBV5-5 | CASSQRTGVDQPQHF
14 | TRBJ2-1 | TRBV4-1 | CASSHPGLHNEQFF
14 | TRBJ2-4 | TRBV24-1 | CATSDARKGDIQYF
16 | TRBJ1-3 | TRBV20-1 | CSARKFTGRTGNTIYF
13 | TRBJ2-7 | TRBV12-3/TRBV12-4 | CASKIAESYEQYF
11 | TRBJ2-1 | TRBV5-1 | CASQNDNEQFF
15 | TRBJ2-7 | TRBV12-3/TRBV12-4 | CASSLGRGMPYEQYF
12 | TRBJ2-5 | TRBV3-1 | CASSQRGETQYF
12 | TRBJ1-1 | TRBV29-1 | CSAVEGGTEAFF
15 | TRBJ1-5 | TRBV10-3 | CAISENRNSNQPQHF
12 | TRBJ2-1 | TRBV7-9 | CASCLWGNEQFF
13 | TRBJ1-4 | TRBV29-1 | CSVKQGAYEKLFF
15 | TRBJ2-1 | TRBV20-1 | CSAFGLAGTQNEQFF
13 | TRBJ1-2 | TRBV27 | CASSPDKGYGYTF
17 | TRBJ2-6 | TRBV13 | CASRYLAGGSGANVLTF
15 | TRBJ2-2 | TRBV11-1 | CASSFRGRNTGELFF
13 | TRBJ2-7 | TRBV20-1 | CSASTGGTYEQYF
16 | TRBJ2-1 | TRBV12-3/TRBV12-4 | CASSVLTGGPYNEQFF
14 | TRBJ1-2 | TRBV29-1 | CSVAKVGAGYGYTF
14 | TRBJ2-4 | TRBV7-9 | CASTLQGFANIQYF
17 | TRBJ2-1 | TRBV27 | CASSLVIGSSGYNEQFF
15 | TRBJ1-2 | TRBV9 | CASSTPDGANYGYTF
11 | TRBJ1-1 | TRBV7-9 | CASSSDTHAFF